This record looks at one T cell receptor beta chain sequence and its context. Antigen unknown. This sample is part of a study of OX40 agonist ivuxolimab in advanced cancers. Broader study findings: Some nonresponders also had low normalized T-cell clonal expansion.

Clones were read by immunoSEQ multiplex PCR, and TCRdb kept only the in-frame ones, dropping some. Here the sample spans tens of thousands of clones, about nine tenths being singletons. This CDR3 has 14 amino acids. The germline CDR1 and CDR2 sequences are LGHNT and FRNRAP. The V segment lost 6 bases and the J segment 6 bases; nucleotides outside the gene matches: 6. Sampling of blood occurred at baseline, cycle 4 day 1, and cycle 7 day 1. Sequencing used CD4+ or CD8+ T cells sorted from blood, obtained in a trial of the OX40 agonist ivuxolimab. The receptor was isolated from an adult with an advanced solid tumor such as melanoma, head and neck, liver or kidney cancer. The V gene is TRBV12-5, the J gene TRBJ1-5, with 9 bases lining up with TRBD1. CDR3 loop: CASGQDRGSQPQHF. The CDR3 coding sequence is TGTGCTAGTGGCCAAGACAGGGGGAGTCAGCCCCAGCATTTT.